This entry is about one T cell receptor (beta chain). This record comes from a study of blood T cell repertoires in COVID-19. As for the study in general: There were acute and convalescent COVID-19 samples, and they came from the United States, Italy and Spain. Sources were T cells, B-cell-depleted T cells, or PBMCs; the material itself was cDNA or gDNA.

Data came from immunoSEQ multiplex PCR; TCRdb stores just in-frame clones and leaves some out. The sample consists of some 15,000 clones, about 93% of them appearing once. Per germline, CDR1 KGHDR and CDR2 SFDVKD. V lost 9 bases, J lost 2 bases, and 12 bases lay in between. The CDR3 length is 13 residues. This sequence was found in a man aged 55 to 70 with active COVID-19. Sequenced material: peripheral blood. The J gene is TRBJ2-5, the V gene TRBV24-1, with D maybe TRBD1 (7 bases). In DNA form, the CDR3 reads TGTGCCACCGGGGGGACAGAGCAAGAGACCCAGTACTTC. It specifies CATGGTEQETQYF.